This TCR beta chain was identified during a study of read filtering for tumor transcriptome and immune sequencing. As for the study in general: Mean patient age was roughly 61 years, range roughly 40 to 85; approximately 18 male, around 14 female. Per sample, TCR-region reads ranged about 3.5 to 11 million by IR-seq, about 85 to 1,400 by RNA-seq. Study results and caveats: Correlation between methods rose after single-read clonotypes were removed.

The library was built from 400 ng RNA with molecular barcoded adaptors for alpha/delta and beta/gamma chains. TCRdb re-called the reads with MiXCR, one entry per CDR3 protein. The data show roughly 130,000 distinct CDR3 sequences, over 10% seen once. This clonotype was seen repeatedly, ten times or more. The antigen remains undetermined. The sequencing input was a population of CD138-negative cells sorted from bone marrow. The sequence derives from a donor at least 40 years old with multiple myeloma.

In DNA, the CDR3 is TGTGCCAGCGTGAGGAGGGGGCAAGACACCGGGGAGCTGTTTTTT. Translated: CASVRRGQDTGELFF. The chain employs TRBV2 and TRBJ2-2, with a tentative D call TRBD1 (7 bases). CDR3 size: 15 residues. Trimming took off 8 bases at V and 3 bases at J, with 16 bases between the two ends. Germline V gene data show CDR1 as SNHLY and CDR2 as FYNNEI. Full variable domain (rest looked up from reference TRBV2 and TRBJ2-2): EPEVTQTPSHQVTQMGQEVILRCVPISNHLYFYWYRQILGQKVEFLVSFYNNEISEKSEIFDDQFSVERPDGSNFTLKIRSTKLEDSAMYFCASVRRGQDTGELFFGEGSRLTVL.